This T cell receptor beta chain came from a study of CXCR3-negative and CXCR3-positive naive CD8 T cells. Naive CD8+ T cells carried a CD45RO-CCR7+CD27+CD95- phenotype. Broader study findings: TRB CDR3 hydrophobicity was greater in CXCR3-positive naive cells than in CXCR3-negative naive cells. For memory CD8+ cells diversity was much lower, but both naive subsets had comparably high diversity. TRB CDR3 properties indicated TCR strength, while surface CD5 was similar across naive subsets.

Regarding this clonotype: Its matching antigen is unknown.

The CDR3 totals 13 residues. CDR1 and CDR2 from the germline V gene are SGHAT and FQNNGV. UMI-labeled 5' RACE TRB cDNA libraries were prepared from the cells. TCRdb re-analyzed the 5' RACE reads; it lists each CDR3 protein once, without DNA. The listing records about 63,000 distinct CDR3 sequences. The rearrangement uses TRBV11-2 and TRBJ2-1. Sequenced sample: naive CXCR3+ CD8+ T cells from blood. Subset denoted: CD45RO-CCR7+CD27+CD95- naive CD8+ T cells expressing CXCR3 (TNR3+). This clonotype was obtained from a human donor in good health. Some clones in this sample may be carry-over from other donors' samples. CDR3 residues: CASSFMSWDEQFF.